This TCR beta chain stems from a study of shared clonotypes between healthy human individuals. The CDR3 spans 14 residues. In germline, CDR1 is SGHAT, CDR2 FQNNGV. Trimming stripped 3 bases from V and 1 base from J, with 8 bases between. Several immunoSEQ 96-well plates shared each subset's DNA, each plate a replicate. Profiled with immunoSEQ multiplex PCR; TCRdb holds only in-frame clones, not every one. The sample includes about 1.5 million clones, 95% to 99% of them seen just once. What was sequenced was naive CD4+ T cells sorted from blood. The sample's subset: CD45RA+ positively selected. The V gene is TRBV11-2, the J gene TRBJ2-3; possibly TRBD1 for D (6 bases). This clonotype was obtained from a man younger than 40 in good health. The CDR3: CASSFAGGTDTQYF. CDR3 nucleotide sequence: TGTGCCAGCAGCTTTGCAGGGGGCACAGATACGCAGTATTTT.